This T cell receptor (beta chain) derives from a study of T cells in Graves' hyperthyroidism and ophthalmopathy. Study as a whole: Blood was drawn when the patient was first diagnosed and still untreated. Broader study findings: Most clonotypes expanded in thyroid above 0.001 were likewise present in blood.

Researchers amplified the TCR beta CDR3 regions from RNA transcripts. An initial round of RT-PCR targeting the TCR CDR3 relied on the HTBI primer set. TCRdb called the multiplex PCR reads again in MiXCR, with one record for every CDR3 protein. The sample carries roughly 720,000 distinct CDR3 sequences, roughly 17% recorded once. The CDR3 sequence is 13 residues long. From germline, CDR1 is MDHEN and CDR2 SYDVKM. V was pared by 6 bases and J by 4 bases, with 11 bases between. Of note for this clonotype: Its antigen is not identified.

Among the patients, aged 18 to 65, hyperthyroidism was newly diagnosed and had lasted under 2 months. Source material: blood. The V gene is TRBV28, the J gene TRBJ2-3; D is undetermined. This clonotype was sampled from a middle-aged man with Graves' hyperthyroidism. The CDR3 DNA reads TGTGCCAGCAGCTGGCCCTTTCCAGATACGCAGTATTTT. It encodes CASSWPFPDTQYF.